The sample holds one count of the clone carrying this T cell receptor beta chain. Its antigen is unidentified. The data derive from a study of cytomegalovirus exposure and HLA in healthy donors. Study-wide points: Reports showed the classifier diagnosing cytomegalovirus status with high specificity and sensitivity. According to the study, around 150 TCR beta chains were cytomegalovirus-associated. Most sequenced TCRs were rare (though some public TCRs occurred in many donors).

Assay: immunoSEQ multiplex PCR; the TCRdb copy retains only in-frame clones and omits some. The table has approximately 230,000 clones, roughly 84% seen once; the top ten hold around 12%. The source is a young man in good health and CMV-seropositive. Sequenced: PBMCs.

CDR3 amino acids: CASSARGVSNQPQHF. The CDR3 bases are TGTGCCAGCAGCGCTCGTGGTGTTAGCAATCAGCCCCAGCATTTT. The chain is built from TRBV6-5 and TRBJ1-5; no reliable D call. Per the germline V gene, CDR1 is MNHEY and CDR2 is SVGAGI. This CDR3 contains 15 residues. The V and J ends lost 6 bases and 0 bases respectively, with 12 bases between them.